The sequence of this T cell receptor beta chain was determined in a study of cytomegalovirus exposure and HLA in healthy donors (TCRdb year 2017). Regarding the research as a whole: According to an earlier analysis of 450 to 650 of the donors, roughly 180 million T cells yielded 120 million or so unique TCR beta sequences and more than 250 Gb of sequence data. Roughly 5 DR-DQ haplotypes were handled as single units for association and clustering, since linkage in the cohort was strong. The aim of the study was to test whether cataloging public T cell receptors could identify signatures of past pathogen exposure. Among the roughly 400 genotyped donors, more than 70% belonged to the genetic ancestry cluster associated with self-reported Caucasian donors. About 280 gigabases of sequencing data and around 88 million unique TCR sequences made up an early release that covered about 640 HLA-typed donors. The study combined high-throughput TCR immunosequencing, statistical association of individual TCRs with disease status, and machine learning to predict cytomegalovirus infection status. The study profiled the T cell repertoires of 666 subjects by immunosequencing and related them to cytomegalovirus serostatus. Among about 360 genotyped donors of the cohort, an average of approximately 230,000 unique TCR beta nucleotide sequences were sequenced per donor, roughly 20% of them non-productive. In an earlier analysis of about 590 of the donors, high-throughput TCR beta sequencing was used to judge whether each TCR beta V gene segment behaved as functional or pseudogenic. Donor age, sex, ethnicity and CMV serostatus were compiled together with the repertoire data. A later analysis re-analyzed previously published TCR beta repertoires from about 600 donors and added high-resolution HLA genotyping to study TCR occurrence patterns. In the later analysis, no new phenotypic data were used to find candidate immune exposures; instead, reliance was placed on TCR beta sequences and their occurrence across donors. All discovery cohort repertoires had been generated on a single sequencing platform. A later genetic analysis used genome-wide SNP genotypes for about 65% of the roughly 670 donors, treating that subset as a discovery cohort. Class I and class II HLA loci were covered by the typing at four-digit resolution. In addition to the first cohort of roughly 700 subjects, a separate validation cohort of approximately 130 different subjects was used. Typing coverage differed by locus: A, B, C, DRB1 and DQB1 were typed in roughly 620-630 donors, DQA1 in around 500, DPA1 in some 570, and DPB1 in around 490.

Points the paper makes about the study in general: The study listed 150 to 200 TCR beta chains as associated with cytomegalovirus. Several of the top co-occurrence clusters appeared to be linked to parvovirus B19, influenza, CMV and Epstein-Barr virus, according to a later analysis. The cohort was sequenced for TCR beta chains only, and without alpha or paired-chain data the features that could be detected were limited. Presence/absence analyses assumed roughly uniform sequencing depth across donors, an assumption that may not hold. A later analysis associated about 17,000 TCR beta sequences with specific HLA alleles at a false discovery rate of 0.05. In a later genetic analysis, a missense DCLRE1C variant was associated with V-gene and J-gene trimming of TCR beta chains, and the association was replicated in an independent cohort. Linkage disequilibrium might explain the correlated functional status among segregating V segments, but an unknown experimental factor could not be excluded. The sequencing pipeline was judged likely to have produced a cluster of highly shared sequence variants as a technical artifact. In an earlier analysis of some 640 of the donors, most TCR beta V segments were observed in productive rearrangements about 90% or about 30% of the time, broadly matching IMGT annotations. Assigning TCR associations to individual alleles was difficult when HLA alleles, especially DR and DQ, strongly co-occurred. A further reported finding was that TCR beta sequences accurately predicted the HLA-A and HLA-B alleles for most subjects in the first cohort. Immune exposure information for the cohort was limited to CMV serostatus. According to a later analysis, most CMV-associated TCR beta chains appeared to be HLA-restricted, and the HLA associations seemed to be driven largely by CMV exposure. Most TCR sequences were observed very rarely across donors, whereas some public TCRs were present in many individuals. According to the authors, the approach could potentially be generalized to other disease states and immunological phenotypes. Because some donors lacked HLA typing at each locus, the association tests relied only on the typed subset. In vitro tests confirmed that three of the cytomegalovirus-associated TCR beta chains recognize cytomegalovirus antigens. In a later analysis, HLA-associated TCR beta chains were found to be more clonally expanded and to have lower generation probabilities than equally common non-associated chains. A later analysis found that TCR association rates varied across HLA loci, with DRB1 alleles showing the most associated TCRs and HLA-C alleles the fewest. Around 16 rarely observed V segments, including chromosome 9 orphons, were excluded from the earlier analysis of approximately 500 of the donors because counts were too low. A later genetic analysis reported fewer N-insertions in productive TCRs among donors in an Asian-associated ancestry cluster than the roughly 700-donor mean. The classifier was reported to diagnose cytomegalovirus status with high specificity and sensitivity in both the original and validation cohorts.

This clone was observed once. This receptor's antigen is unknown. Base qualities are not provided; no much larger clone lies one nucleotide away. Receptor libraries were prepared by the immunoSEQ multiplex PCR assay. A mixture of 60 forward primers for TCR Vbeta segments and 13 reverse primers for TCR Jbeta segments was used in the multiplex PCR. The CDR3 region of rearranged TCR beta genes was amplified from genomic DNA with a multiplex PCR assay. On the Illumina HiSeq System, the amplified TCR beta libraries were sequenced as 87-base-pair reads. The authors' pipeline ran thus. A later analysis counted tens of millions of unique TCR beta chains across the 700 or so repertoires, and roughly 9.9 million of these chains were shared by at least two donors. To remove PCR and sequencing errors, raw reads were error-corrected and collapsed into unique sequences using a nearest-neighbor algorithm that merged closely related sequences. To assign V, D and J gene segments, CDR3 sequences were aligned to IMGT reference sequences. For a sequence to be retained, a match of at least six nucleotides to both a V gene segment and a J gene segment was required. Rearrangements were called productive when the CDR3 lacked stop codons and stayed in frame with V and J; all others were non-productive. Following IMGT convention, CDR3 was defined as the stretch from the second conserved V-encoded cysteine up to the conserved J-encoded phenylalanine. The earlier analysis of a few hundred of the donors excluded sequences that lacked an unambiguous match to a single V gene segment. An earlier analysis of almost 600 of the donors classified V segments as functional when productive rearrangements were above 56.7% and as segregating when the standard deviation between donors was above 5%. A statistical classification framework was developed to diagnose cytomegalovirus status using the catalog of TCR beta chain sequences. A later analysis assigned V and J genes by comparing TCR nucleotide sequences with IMGT/GENE-DB human TR gene sequences. In a later analysis, CDR3 sequences and most-parsimonious VDJ recombination scenarios were assigned using the TCRdist pipeline. In a later analysis, every TCR beta chain was defined by the combination of its CDR3 amino acid sequence and its V-gene family, and reads without a unique V-gene family were dropped. In a later analysis, nearly 600 highly shared, low-generation-probability nucleotide sequences were removed to address suspected cross-contamination and a sequencing artifact. A later analysis calculated a clonal expansion index for each public chain from normalized within-repertoire ranks of inferred template counts. In a later analysis, generation probabilities were computed with a VDJ recombination model fitted to out-of-frame rearrangements, and the resulting probabilities were checked against IGoR. In a later analysis, hypergeometric tests were used to score TCR-TCR, TCR-HLA and TCR-CMV co-occurrence, with a repertoire-size bias correction applied to TCR pairs. In a later analysis, false discovery rates were estimated by permuting HLA or CMV assignments 20 times. In a later analysis, co-occurring TCRs were grouped using DBSCAN, and TCRdist sequence similarity was added for clustering within HLA-allele-positive subsets. Co-occurrence clustering excluded repertoires with fewer than 30,000 or more than 120,000 public chains, plus five with anomalous nucleotide sharing. TCRdb provides this immuneACCESS table in a form limited to in-frame rearrangements. Some clones are lacking; in checked studies, under half of them reflect an unresolved V gene, and why the rest are absent is not known. That table gives V, J and clone size, and the DNA gave D and trimming. In all, the sample holds 98,000 or so clones, and roughly 79% of those were seen once. The ten largest account for around 6.1% of the sample.

The cohort consisted of some 670 healthy bone marrow donors. At the time of sampling, every cohort member was nominally healthy, though immune exposures that went unrecorded were likely present. The donor was CMV seropositive and belonged to the group of more than 250 seropositive cohort members. A peripheral blood sample was provided by each donor, and peripheral blood mononuclear cells were used for TCR beta sequencing. The Qiagen DNeasy Blood Extraction Kit was used to extract genomic DNA from the blood cell samples. This sequence was found in a man in his 60s in good health and CMV-seropositive. The sequencing input was PBMCs.

The sequenced DNA: TGTGCCAGCAGTTTACAGGGTTTGGAGACCCAGTACTTC. This is translated as CASSLQGLETQYF. The chain is assembled from TRBV7-6 and TRBJ2-5; the D segment could be TRBD1, given 6 matching bases. For CDR1 and CDR2, the germline V gene lists SGHVS and FNYEAQ. Deletion took 6 bases off V and 5 bases off J, with a span of 13 bases between the germline ends. The CDR3 numbers 13 residues from cysteine through phenylalanine. Kept here is only the CDR3 DNA, which spans 39 bases and is read in frame from base 1. Reference TRBV7-6 and TRBJ2-5 genes cover what lies past the CDR3, so the full variable domain is GAGVSQSPRYKVTKRGQDVALRCDPISGHVSLYWYRQALGQGPEFLTYFNYEAQQDKSGLPNDRFSAERPEGSISTLTIQRTEQRDSAMYRCASSLQGLETQYFGPGTRLLVL.